The clone carrying this TCR beta chain was counted ten times or more. Its antigen is not known. The sample belongs to a study of breast tumors, draining lymph nodes, adjacent tissues. General study results and limits: Data only fit, rather than demonstrated, lymph node origin of most tumor T cells. Compared with lymph nodes, tumors were less diverse; compared with nontumor tissue, more. Tumor and nontumor repertoires were significantly more similar in luminal-like than in basal-like breast cancer.

Breast cancer patients provided tissue from their axillary draining lymph nodes. TCRdb processed the multiplex PCR reads anew with MiXCR; each CDR3 protein has one entry. Of more than 80,000 distinct CDR3 sequences in the sample, around 30% are singletons; the top ten hold less than 6%. The germline V gene encodes CDR1 DFQATT and CDR2 SNEGSKA (reference sequence). The CDR3 contains 15 residues. Trimming shortened V by 4 bases and J by 6 bases, and 19 bases separated the two germline ends. The V and J genes are TRBV20-1 and TRBJ1-5; possibly TRBD1 for D (6 bases). The material sequenced was axillary lymph node tissue. This sequence was found in a female donor with breast cancer. Some clones in this sample may be carry-over from other donors' samples. The CDR3 here is CSAIPGTPNSQPQHF. The CDR3 nucleotides read TGCAGTGCTATTCCAGGGACACCCAACAGTCAGCCCCAGCATTTT.